Following are 21 T cell receptor beta chains from one sample sequenced in a study of T cells in tumors after PD-1 blockade. This table comes from immunoSEQ multiplex PCR, and its TCRdb copy is limited to in-frame clones, with some not included. The sample has around 45,000 clones; roughly 80% are singletons. Sequenced here: PBMCs, sampled before anti-PD-1 therapy. The source of these receptors is a human donor with advanced basal cell or squamous cell carcinoma (not recorded which).

This chain links TRBV7-8 with TRBJ2-7, with TRBD2 matching over 7 bases. The germline V gene has CDR1 SGHVS and CDR2 FQNEAQ. CDR3 length equals 15 residues. With V trimmed by 1 base and J by 4 bases, 7 bases remained unmatched. CDR3 amino acids: CASSLGAGGSYEQYF. Written as DNA, the CDR3 is TGTGCCAGCAGCTTAGGCGCCGGCGGGAGTTACGAGCAGTACTTC.

This CDR3 reads CASSRGTGNSYEQYF. CDR3 nucleotides: TGTGCCAGCAGCCGAGGGACAGGGAACTCCTACGAGCAGTACTTC. The chain has TRBV3-1 (or the pseudogene TRBV3-2) and TRBJ2-7, with 9 positions matching TRBD1. Germline V gene data show CDR1 as LGHDT and CDR2 as YNNKEL (reference sequence). CDR3 length: 15 residues. With V trimmed by 4 bases and J by 0 bases, 4 bases remained unmatched.

The rearrangement uses TRBV6-5 and TRBJ2-1; 15 bases align to TRBD2. V lost 6 bases and J lost 6; bases outside the gene matches: 3. Germline V gene lookup returns CDR1 MNHEY and CDR2 SVGAGI. This CDR3 spans 15 amino acids. In DNA, the CDR3 is TGTGCCAGCAGAGGACTAGCGGGAGGGACCAATGAGCAGTTCTTC. Translated: CASRGLAGGTNEQFF.

The chain has TRBV5-1 and TRBJ2-7; maybe TRBD2 (5 bases). The CDR3 is 15 amino acids. Trimming cost V 4 bases and J 5 bases, with 19 bases left between them. The germline CDR1 and CDR2 sequences are SGHRS and YFSETQ. The DNA of the CDR3 is TGCGCCAGCAGCCCGGTCGGCGGAGCGAGGGACGAGCAGTACTTC. This sequence encodes CASSPVGGARDEQYF. The entire variable domain, with the rest obtained from reference TRBV5-1 and TRBJ2-7, is as follows: KAGVTQTPRYLIKTRGQQVTLSCSPISGHRSVSWYQQTPGQGLQFLFEYFSETQRNKGNFPGRFSGRQFSNSRSEMNVSTLELGDSALYLCASSPVGGARDEQYFGPGTRLTVT.

This clone was seen a single time. One end of the junction does not line up with germline, which may come from a read error. The chain carries TRBV2 and TRBJ2-1; D might be TRBD2 (6 bases). The CDR3 contains 19 residues. The germline V gene encodes CDR1 SNHLY and CDR2 FYNNEI. CDR3: CASREPRRVVADHYNEQFF. The CDR3 nucleotides read TGTGCCAGCCGTGAGCCCCGTAGGGTGGTAGCGGACCATTACAATGAGCAGTTCTTC.

This sequence joins TRBV2 and TRBJ2-3; 11 bases are shared with TRBD1. This CDR3 comprises 16 residues. The germline V gene encodes CDR1 SNHLY and CDR2 FYNNEI. J lost 7 bases, V lost 3 bases, and 9 bases had no gene match. The CDR3 sequence: CASSDWGTGGGNTQYF. The DNA of the CDR3 is TGTGCCAGCAGTGATTGGGGGACAGGGGGAGGGAATACGCAGTATTTT.

This clone was seen only once. This sequence joins TRBV3-1 (or the pseudogene TRBV3-2) and TRBJ1-5; D remains unclear. The CDR3 sequence is 15 residues long. CDR1 and CDR2 from the germline V gene are LGHDT and YNNKEL (reference sequence). The V end lost 0 bases, the J end lost 1 base, and 7 bases lay between the germline ends. CDR3 coding DNA: TGTGCCAGCAGCCAAGATCTTCGGAGCAATCAGCCCCAGCATTTT. Its translation is CASSQDLRSNQPQHF.

This chain links TRBV9 with TRBJ1-4; D is unresolved. Germline V CDR1 and CDR2: SGDLS, YYNGEE. The CDR3 consists of 15 residues. V lost 0 bases to trimming and J lost 8 bases, with 14 bases between them. In DNA form, the CDR3 reads TGTGCCAGCAGCGTAGATGAAGGAACGGGAGAAAAACTGTTTTTT. Amino acid sequence: CASSVDEGTGEKLFF.

The rearrangement links TRBV14 to TRBJ1-4; no reliable D call. The CDR3 runs 15 residues. V was clipped by 0 bases and J by 5 bases, with 10 bases between them. Germline lookup yields CDR1 SGHDN and CDR2 FVKESK. The CDR3 region is CASSQEGLINEKLFF. The CDR3 DNA is TGTGCCAGCAGCCAAGAAGGGCTGATCAATGAAAAACTGTTTTTT.

The chain joins TRBV6-6 to TRBJ1-1, with no clear D. Trimming left V 5 bases short and J 5 bases short, with 6 bases between. Germline loops: CDR1 MNHNY, CDR2 SVGAGI (reference sequence). This CDR3 comprises 11 residues. The CDR3 loop is CASSDNTEAFF. The CDR3 region has the DNA TGTGCCAGCAGTGATAATACTGAAGCTTTCTTT.

This chain uses TRBV7-3 with TRBJ2-5; 13 positions match TRBD2. The V and J ends lost 5 bases and 10 bases, in that order; junction bases with no gene match: 10. From germline, CDR1 is SGHTA and CDR2 FQGTGA. The CDR3 contains 15 residues. In DNA, the CDR3 is TGTGCCAGCAGCCTGGGACTAGCGGGGTCGTCAGACCAGTACTTC. This gives the protein CASSLGLAGSSDQYF.

The chain couples TRBV12-3 or TRBV12-4 to TRBJ2-7; D call uncertain. The CDR3 totals 12 residues. V was shortened by 6 bases and J by 4 bases, with 10 bases between the two germline ends. Written as DNA, the CDR3 is TGTGCCAGCAGCCGGACCGAATACGAGCAGTACTTC. As protein: CASSRTEYEQYF.

This clone was seen a few times. The V gene is TRBV9, the J gene TRBJ1-2; 8 nucleotides agree with TRBD1. Looked up from germline, CDR1 is SGDLS and CDR2 is YYNGEE. There are 18 residues in the CDR3. V lost 4 bases and J lost 0; bases outside the gene matches: 14. CDR3 DNA sequence: TGTGCCAGCAGCCCTTCCGGGCTCCCAGGGGGCTCTAACTATGGCTACACCTTC. Protein: CASSPSGLPGGSNYGYTF.

The chain carries TRBV12-3 or TRBV12-4 and TRBJ2-3, with no clear D. The CDR3 contains 12 residues. The V and J ends lost 8 bases and 4 bases respectively, with 10 bases between them. The CDR3 DNA sequence: TGTGCCAGCGGGATAGCAGCAGATACGCAGTATTTT. Protein sequence: CASGIAADTQYF.

The chain recombines TRBV29-1 with TRBJ2-7; TRBD2 might be the D (6 bases). V dropped 4 bases and J dropped 12 bases, with 19 bases sitting between them. Germline lookup yields CDR1 SQVTM and CDR2 ANQGSEA. This CDR3 spans 12 amino acids. CDR3 in amino acids: CSVGLGPYESYF. The CDR3 DNA reads TGCAGCGTTGGACTAGGACCCTACGAGTCGTACTTC.

CDR3 sequence: CASSMGSVSPLHF. The CDR3 DNA sequence: TGTGCCAGCAGTATGGGGTCCGTCTCACCCCTCCACTTT. The rearrangement joins TRBV6-5 to TRBJ1-6; D gene unclear. Germline V gene lookup returns CDR1 MNHEY and CDR2 SVGAGI. This CDR3 is built from 13 residues. V was pared by 5 bases and J by 10 bases, with 12 bases between.

The V call is TRBV7-3, the J call TRBJ2-2; tentative D call: TRBD2 (6 bases). This CDR3 has 15 residues. V was pared by 2 bases and J by 5 bases, with 12 bases between. The germline V gene has CDR1 SGHTA and CDR2 FQGTGA. The CDR3 DNA sequence: TGTGCCAGCAGCTTAGTTGGGGGGAGAACCGGGGAGCTGTTTTTT. This sequence encodes CASSLVGGRTGELFF.

The chain combines TRBV2 with TRBJ2-4; 9 bases are shared with TRBD1. The CDR3 length is 17 residues. The junction had 15 bases not matched to a gene; V was cut back by 7 bases and J by 5 bases. From germline, CDR1 is SNHLY and CDR2 FYNNEI. As DNA, the CDR3 is TGTGCCAGCACCGGGACAGGGTGGTCCCCCAGAGAAAACATTCAGTACTTC. This gives the protein CASTGTGWSPRENIQYF.

This clone was detected only once. The chain is built from TRBV5-1 and TRBJ1-6; D is perhaps TRBD1 (6 bases). This CDR3 has 15 amino acids. Trimming pared 0 bases from V and 10 bases from J, leaving 14 bases between. Germline lookup yields CDR1 SGHRS and CDR2 YFSETQ. This chain's CDR3 is CASSLDWGAGSPLHF. In DNA form, the CDR3 reads TGCGCCAGCAGCTTGGATTGGGGGGCTGGGTCACCCCTCCACTTT.

The gene calls are TRBV15 and TRBJ2-5; D call uncertain. The CDR3 is made up of 17 amino acids. The V end was cut by 0 bases, the J end by 2 bases, with 16 bases between. CDR1 and CDR2 from the germline V gene are LNHNV and YYDKDF (reference sequence). CDR3 amino acids: CATSRDARAEIQETQYF. The CDR3 region has the DNA TGTGCCACCAGCAGAGATGCCCGGGCGGAAATACAAGAGACCCAGTACTTC. The full variable domain, completed using reference TRBV15 and TRBJ2-5, is DAMVIQNPRYQVTQFGKPVTLSCSQTLNHNVMYWYQQKSSQAPKLLFHYYDKDFNNEADTPDNFQSRRPNTSFCFLDIRSPGLGDTAMYLCATSRDARAEIQETQYFGPGTRLLVL.

This chain uses TRBV19 with TRBJ2-5, with D tentatively TRBD1 or TRBD2 (6 bases each). Between the trimmed V and J ends, which lost 7 bases and 5 bases, there was a span of 17 bases. The germline gives CDR1 LNHDA, CDR2 SQIVND (reference sequence). This CDR3 contains 14 residues. The CDR3 loop is CASTTTSGAETQYF. For the CDR3, the DNA is TGTGCCAGTACCACCACCTCGGGGGCCGAGACCCAGTACTTC.